These 31 T cell receptor beta chains were all obtained from the same sample, sequenced in a study of beta chain features in type 1 diabetes. Since all of the isolated RNA was reverse transcribed, expressed TCRB transcripts were what got sequenced. Sequencing was performed with immunoSEQ multiplex PCR; in TCRdb, only in-frame clones are kept and a portion is missing. This sample carries a few hundred thousand clones, about 15% of them seen once, and the ten largest clones take less than 0.02%. These receptors are not linked to any known antigen. The study, taken as a whole, reports: In every one of the four CD4+ subsets, TCRB CDR3s were moderately but significantly shorter in Type 1 diabetes patients.

Sequenced material: naive CD4+ T cells from blood. Every receptor here comes from a man between 18 and 29 years old with type 1 diabetes.

The chain couples TRBV25-1 to TRBJ2-7, with a tentative D call TRBD1 (5 bases). The CDR3 runs to 15 residues. The germline V and J ends were trimmed by 1 base and 7 bases, with 17 bases remaining between them. CDR1 and CDR2 from the germline V gene are MGHDK and SYGVNS. The CDR3 sequence: CASSESWGSRMEQYF. The DNA of the CDR3 is TGTGCCAGCAGTGAATCGTGGGGCTCGCGGATGGAGCAGTACTTC.

The chain couples TRBV9 to TRBJ2-7, with 13 bases identical to TRBD2. The germline V gene has CDR1 SGDLS and CDR2 YYNGEE. This CDR3 contains 16 residues. After removal of 4 bases from V and 4 bases from J, the junction contained 8 bases not matched to a gene. Here the CDR3 DNA reads TGTGCCAGCAGCCCAAGGACTAGCGGGGGTGGTTACGAGCAGTACTTC. Amino acid sequence: CASSPRTSGGGYEQYF. Filled out from reference TRBV9 and TRBJ2-7, the complete variable domain reads DSGVTQTPKHLITATGQRVTLRCSPRSGDLSVYWYQQSLDQGLQFLIQYYNGEERAKGNILERFSAQQFPDLHSELNLSSLELGDSALYFCASSPRTSGGGYEQYFGPGTRLTVT.

The chain carries TRBV7-9 and TRBJ1-5; D uncertain. Trimming pared 3 bases from V and 3 bases from J, leaving 6 bases between. Germline V CDR1 and CDR2: SEHNR, FQNEAQ (reference sequence). The CDR3 is 13 residues long. The CDR3 protein is CASSLRDNQPQHF. CDR3 DNA: TGTGCCAGCAGCTTGAGAGACAATCAGCCCCAGCATTTT.

J is TRBJ2-3 and V is TRBV7-9; 9 bases match TRBD2. This CDR3 spans 15 amino acids. The ends lost 5 bases at V and 5 bases at J; junction bases unmatched: 8. Germline CDR1 is SEHNR and CDR2 is FQNEAQ (reference sequence). The DNA for the CDR3 is TGTGCCAGCAGCCTAGTGCGGGGGGGCCAAGATACGCAGTATTTT. Amino acid sequence: CASSLVRGGQDTQYF.

This clone was detected a few times. The genes are TRBV7-2 and TRBJ2-3, with D tentatively TRBD1 (6 bases). Germline loops: CDR1 SGHTA, CDR2 FQGNSA. The CDR3 runs to 15 residues. V shed 5 bases and J shed 4 bases, with 16 bases lying between them. The CDR3 nucleotides read TGTGCCAGCAGCATACGCGGTGGGGGCCCAGATACGCAGTATTTT. Translated: CASSIRGGGPDTQYF.

V and J are TRBV7-2 and TRBJ2-7, with unresolved D. Trimming left V 4 bases short and J 3 bases short, with 13 bases between. From germline, CDR1 is SGHTA and CDR2 FQGNSA. CDR3 length: 14 residues. CDR3 region: CASSSSGPSYEQYF. CDR3 DNA sequence: TGTGCCAGCAGCTCCTCTGGTCCCAGCTACGAGCAGTACTTC.

J is TRBJ2-1 and V is TRBV29-1; 9 bases are shared with TRBD1. V was pared by 1 base and J by 15 bases, with 13 bases of the junction left unmatched. CDR1 is SQVTM, CDR2 ANQGSEA, per germline. The CDR3 contains 14 residues. CDR3 amino acids: CSVEGVQGASFLFF. CDR3 coding DNA: TGCAGCGTTGAAGGGGTACAGGGGGCTTCGTTTCTGTTCTTC.

This clone came up a few times. The chain combines TRBV4-3 with TRBJ1-2, with 7 positions matching TRBD1. Germline V lookup: CDR1 LGHNA, CDR2 YSLEER. The CDR3 is 14 residues long. Trimming removed 0 bases from V and 5 bases from J; junction bases left unmatched: 3. The CDR3 protein is CASSQDEGAYGYTF. The CDR3 DNA sequence: TGCGCCAGCAGCCAAGATGAGGGGGCGTATGGCTACACCTTC.

This chain links TRBV5-6 with TRBJ2-5; 10 nucleotides line up with TRBD1. The CDR3 has 16 residues. Germline CDR1 reads SGHDT; CDR2 reads YYEEEE. V lost 4 bases, J lost 3 bases, and 9 bases stayed unmatched. DNA for the CDR3: TGTGCCAGCAGCCATGCTGGGACAGGGGTGAAAGAGACCCAGTACTTC. Residues: CASSHAGTGVKETQYF. Full variable domain (outside the CDR3, taken from reference TRBV5-6 and TRBJ2-5): DAGVTQSPTHLIKTRGQQVTLRCSPKSGHDTVSWYQQALGQGPQFIFQYYEEEERQRGNFPDRFSGHQFPNYSSELNVNALLLGDSALYLCASSHAGTGVKETQYFGPGTRLLVL.

The chain joins TRBV6-5 to TRBJ1-1; a weak D match, TRBD1 (6 bases). Germline CDR1 is MNHEY and CDR2 is SVGAGI. Trimming stripped 3 bases from V and 8 bases from J, with 22 bases between. The CDR3 consists of 16 residues. This CDR3 reads CASSYGFNRAGMEAFF. Written as DNA, the CDR3 is TGTGCCAGCAGTTATGGTTTCAACAGGGCCGGGATGGAAGCTTTCTTT.

The chain joins TRBV5-1 to TRBJ2-2; maybe TRBD2 (7 bases). The CDR3 is made up of 16 amino acids. Trimming stripped 4 bases from V and 0 bases from J, with 13 bases between. Germline lookup yields CDR1 SGHRS and CDR2 YFSETQ. The CDR3 nucleotides read TGCGCCAGCAGCCGGGGGGCCGGATCGAACACCGGGGAGCTGTTTTTT. This gives the protein CASSRGAGSNTGELFF.

The J gene is TRBJ1-4, the V gene TRBV30; no definite D call. Germline-derived CDR1 and CDR2 are GTSNPN and SVGIG (reference sequence). The CDR3 is 12 amino acids. V lost 3 bases, J lost 5 bases, and 7 bases lay in between. The CDR3 nucleotides read TGTGCCTGGAGAACCGAGAATGAAAAACTGTTTTTT. Residues: CAWRTENEKLFF.

The chain couples TRBV4-1 to TRBJ2-5; 7 bases align to TRBD2. CDR1 MGHRA and CDR2 YSYEKL come from the germline V gene. The CDR3 runs 18 residues. The J segment lost 4 bases and the V segment lost 4 bases, leaving 18 bases of the junction unmatched. CDR3 amino acids: CASSPLPLAGAIAETQYF. CDR3 DNA sequence: TGCGCCAGCAGCCCCCTCCCCTTGGCGGGAGCTATCGCAGAGACCCAGTACTTC.

V gene TRBV28 combines with J gene TRBJ2-7; TRBD1 agrees at 11 bases. Germline CDR1 reads MDHEN; CDR2 reads SYDVKM. This CDR3 has 14 residues. Losses at the gene ends were 5 bases for V and 6 bases for J; bases not matched to a gene: 6. CDR3 amino acids: CASSPRDRGGEQYF. For the CDR3, the DNA is TGTGCCAGCAGTCCAAGGGACAGGGGGGGCGAGCAGTACTTC.

This clone has a handful of counts. The identical CDR3 is also encoded by other nucleotide sequences in the sample. DNA for the CDR3: TGTGCCAGCAGTCGACTAGCGGGGGGTAACAATGAGCAGTTCTTC. Residues: CASSRLAGGNNEQFF. The genes are TRBV6-5 and TRBJ2-1, with 13 bases identical to TRBD2. CDR1 is MNHEY and CDR2 is SVGAGI in the germline V gene. CDR3 length: 15 amino acids. After removal of 5 bases from V and 5 bases from J, the junction contained 3 bases not matched to a gene.

This clone came up a few times. This chain connects TRBV25-1 to TRBJ1-1; tentatively, D is TRBD1 (5 bases). V was clipped by 7 bases and J by 3 bases, with 9 bases between them. This CDR3 region has 12 residues. Germline V gene lookup returns CDR1 MGHDK and CDR2 SYGVNS. The CDR3 is CASNGGYTEAFF. CDR3 sequence (DNA): TGTGCCAGCAACGGGGGTTACACTGAAGCTTTCTTT.

The rearrangement links TRBV10-3 to TRBJ1-2; 8 bases are shared with TRBD1. CDR1 is ENHRY, CDR2 SYGVKD, per germline. V was pared by 3 bases and J by 5 bases, with 8 bases of the junction left unmatched. The CDR3 runs 15 residues. In nucleotides, the CDR3 is TGTGCCATCAGTGAAGGCAGGGGGCTTTCATATGGCTACACCTTC. Translation: CAISEGRGLSYGYTF.

V gene TRBV5-1 combines with J gene TRBJ1-2; the match to TRBD1 covers 7 bases. V was clipped by 2 bases and J by 4 bases; unmatched bases: 2. The CDR3 length is 13 residues. Per germline, CDR1 SGHRS and CDR2 YFSETQ. The CDR3 loop reads CASSFRTGYGYTF. The CDR3 DNA sequence: TGCGCCAGCAGCTTCAGGACAGGCTATGGCTACACCTTC.

The CDR3 loop reads CASSFGGTDTQYF. DNA of the CDR3: TGTGCCAGCAGCTTCGGGGGCACAGATACGCAGTATTTT. The chain is built from TRBV7-2 and TRBJ2-3; tentative D call: TRBD2 (5 bases). From germline, CDR1 is SGHTA and CDR2 FQGNSA. The CDR3 is 13 residues long. V was trimmed by 3 bases and J by 1 base, leaving 5 bases between them.

This chain uses TRBV4-2 with TRBJ2-6; 7 bases agree with TRBD1. There are 18 residues in the CDR3. The ends lost 7 bases at V and 0 bases at J; junction bases unmatched: 12. Germline V CDR1 and CDR2: LGHNA, YNFKEQ. CDR3 bases: TGTGCCAGCACCCCGACTCTGGGACAGACCTCTGGGGCCAACGTCCTGACTTTC. Its protein product is CASTPTLGQTSGANVLTF.

Notes on this clone: Other DNA sequences in this specimen translate into the identical CDR3. V usage is TRBV5-1 and J usage is TRBJ2-5; D may be TRBD1 (5 bases). Trimming removed 0 bases at V and 0 bases at J, with 6 bases between. CDR1 is SGHRS, CDR2 YFSETQ, per germline. The CDR3 loop spans 14 amino acids. Written as DNA, the CDR3 is TGCGCCAGCAGCTTGGGGGGCAACCAAGAGACCCAGTACTTC. Translating it yields CASSLGGNQETQYF.

This sequence joins TRBV30 and TRBJ1-4; D not certain. The length of the CDR3 is 14 residues. The germline V gene has CDR1 GTSNPN and CDR2 SVGIG (reference sequence). V lost 8 bases and J lost 0, with 13 bases in between. The CDR3 bases are TGTGCCGGTCAACAACGTGCAACTAATGAAAAACTGTTTTTT. As protein: CAGQQRATNEKLFF.

This clone has a handful of counts. This chain links TRBV5-1 with TRBJ1-4, with D maybe TRBD1 (5 bases). Between the trimmed V and J ends, which lost 4 bases and 0 bases, there was a span of 10 bases. CDR3 size: 15 residues. Germline V gene lookup returns CDR1 SGHRS and CDR2 YFSETQ. The DNA for the CDR3 is TGCGCCAGCAGCACAGGCGCCGCAACTAATGAAAAACTGTTTTTT. It encodes CASSTGAATNEKLFF.

Only a few counts were recorded for this clone. The chain employs TRBV10-3 and TRBJ1-3; the match to TRBD1 covers 8 bases. Per germline, CDR1 ENHRY and CDR2 SYGVKD. Losses at the gene ends were 4 bases for V and 3 bases for J; bases not matched to a gene: 2. The CDR3 covers 14 residues. The CDR3: CAISGQGNGNTIYF. The CDR3 DNA sequence: TGTGCCATCAGTGGACAGGGGAATGGAAACACCATATATTTT.

The chain links TRBV10-3 to TRBJ1-4; D may be TRBD1 (6 bases). Trimming left V 4 bases short and J 8 bases short, with 20 bases between. Germline V gene lookup returns CDR1 ENHRY and CDR2 SYGVKD. The CDR3 runs 16 residues. The CDR3 DNA follows: TGTGCCATCAGTGCTTTGAGTGCGGGGGCCGGCGAAAAACTGTTTTTT. It yields the protein CAISALSAGAGEKLFF.

This clone was seen a handful of times. This chain joins TRBV2 and TRBJ2-1, with D maybe TRBD2 (7 bases). With 10 bases removed from V and 4 bases from J, the gap between germline ends came to 17 bases. The germline gives CDR1 SNHLY, CDR2 FYNNEI. The CDR3 is 14 amino acids. The CDR3 region is CATRGGGTYNEQFF. CDR3 bases: TGTGCCACCCGGGGAGGGGGAACATACAATGAGCAGTTCTTC.

Turning to this clone: Sequence at one end of the junction differs from germline and may be a read error. The chain joins TRBV11-2 to TRBJ1-3; tentatively, D is TRBD1 (5 bases). Germline V gene sequence: CDR1 SGHAT, CDR2 FQNNGV. The CDR3 extends over 13 amino acids. The CDR3 spells CASSPNVAGPSTF. For the CDR3, the DNA is TGTGCCAGCAGTCCCAATGTGGCGGGGCCCTCGACGTTT.

The table lists this clone with a few counts. The rearrangement uses TRBV11-2 and TRBJ2-5; D perhaps matches TRBD2 (6 bases). The CDR3 extends over 11 amino acids. Germline CDR1 reads SGHAT; CDR2 reads FQNNGV. V lost 8 bases to trimming and J lost 9 bases, with 13 bases between them. The CDR3 DNA reads TGTGCCAGCGGAACGGAGGGCGCCCAGTACTTC. Its protein is CASGTEGAQYF.

This clone was seen more than once but under ten times. V usage is TRBV7-2 and J usage is TRBJ2-3; tentatively, D is TRBD2 (6 bases). The V end lost 3 bases, the J end lost 1 base, and 11 bases lay between the germline ends. Germline-derived CDR1 and CDR2 are SGHTA and FQGNSA. This CDR3 is 15 amino acids long. The CDR3 nucleotides are TGTGCCAGCAGCTTGGGCGGGGCCGGCACAGATACGCAGTATTTT. Encoded protein: CASSLGGAGTDTQYF.

The chain links TRBV7-2 to TRBJ2-5, with 11 bases matching TRBD2. This CDR3 is 15 amino acids long. J gave up 5 bases and V 5 bases, and 7 bases lay outside the gene matches. Germline loops: CDR1 SGHTA, CDR2 FQGNSA. Written as DNA, the CDR3 is TGTGCCAGCAGCCGAACTAGCGGGGGTGGGGAGACCCAGTACTTC. Its protein is CASSRTSGGGETQYF.

The chain uses TRBV28 and TRBJ1-6; 8 nucleotides match TRBD1. CDR1 and CDR2 from the germline V gene are MDHEN and SYDVKM. The CDR3 covers 15 residues. V was clipped by 5 bases and J by 9 bases; unmatched bases: 9. Written as DNA, the CDR3 is TGTGCCAGCAGTCCCGGACAGGGTTGGGGTTCACCCCTCCACTTT. Protein: CASSPGQGWGSPLHF.